A single sample gave rise to the 5 T cell receptor beta chains below, sequenced in a study of blood T cell repertoires in COVID-19. Generated by immunoSEQ multiplex PCR, the TCRdb table keeps only in-frame clones and is missing some. The repertoire holds 100,000 to 130,000 clones, with approximately 70% as singletons. The specimen was peripheral blood. These receptors were obtained from a woman aged 40 to 55 with acute or convalescent COVID-19.

This sequence joins TRBV19 and TRBJ1-2, with TRBD1 matching over 10 bases. Germline CDR1 and CDR2: LNHDA and SQIVND (reference sequence). The CDR3 has 16 residues. The V and J ends lost 5 bases and 2 bases, in that order; junction bases with no gene match: 8. CDR3 sequence (DNA): TGTGCCAGTAGTGCCGGGACAGGGGAAGGGAACTATGGCTACACCTTC. Protein sequence: CASSAGTGEGNYGYTF.

The CDR3, as DNA: TGTGCCAGCAGCTTAGGACTAGCCAGGGGCTACGAGCAGTACTTC. Amino acids: CASSLGLARGYEQYF. The chain recombines TRBV11-3 with TRBJ2-7; TRBD2 might be the D (7 bases). CDR3 length: 15 residues. The germline CDR1 and CDR2 sequences are SGHNT and YENEEA. The ends were cut back, 1 base at V and 3 bases at J, with 13 bases in the middle.

This clone has more than one count but fewer than ten. This sequence joins TRBV4-2 and TRBJ2-1; 10 nucleotides align to TRBD2. This CDR3 has 16 amino acids. The junction had 7 bases not matched to a gene; V was cut back by 1 base and J by 7 bases. Germline CDR1 LGHNA, CDR2 YNFKEQ. The CDR3 protein is CASSQGAGGPMNEQFF. The CDR3 region has the DNA TGTGCCAGCAGCCAAGGAGCGGGGGGGCCCATGAATGAGCAGTTCTTC.

This clone was detected only a few times. This sequence joins TRBV11-3 and TRBJ2-1; the match to TRBD1 covers 8 bases. J was trimmed by 8 bases and V by 5 bases; bases with no gene match: 8. CDR3 length: 14 residues. The germline CDR1 and CDR2 sequences are SGHNT and YENEEA. CDR3 amino acids: CASSRSTTGDEQFF. The CDR3 region has the DNA TGTGCCAGCAGCAGATCCACGACAGGGGATGAGCAGTTCTTC. The full variable domain, in which reference TRBV11-3 and TRBJ2-1 provide the parts outside the CDR3, is EAGVVQSPRYKIIEKKQPVAFWCNPISGHNTLYWYLQNLGQGPELLIRYENEEAVDDSQLPKDRFSAERLKGVDSTLKIQPAELGDSAVYLCASSRSTTGDEQFFGPGTRLTVL.

This clone occurred a few times. In DNA, the CDR3 is TGTGCCAGCAGCTTAACCGGGACAGGGACTGGAAACACCATATATTTT. Amino acids: CASSLTGTGTGNTIYF. This chain links TRBV7-9 with TRBJ1-3; TRBD1 agrees at 9 bases. The germline CDR1 and CDR2 sequences are SEHNR and FQNEAQ (reference sequence). V trimming: 2 bases; J trimming: 2 bases; junction bases outside the gene matches: 4. The CDR3 has 16 amino acids. Together with reference TRBV7-9 and TRBJ1-3, the CDR3 gives the full variable domain: DTGVSQNPRHKITKRGQNVTFRCDPISEHNRLYWYRQTLGQGPEFLTYFQNEAQLEKSRLLSDRFSAERPKGSFSTLEIQRTEQGDSAMYLCASSLTGTGTGNTIYFGEGSWLTVV.